These 27 T cell receptor beta chains were all obtained from the same sample, sequenced in a study of blood T cells in healthy people across ages. A second PCR of 7 to 11 cycles used a sample-barcoded 5' primer and a J-beta primer mix. TCRdb re-called the 5' RACE reads through MiXCR, storing one row per CDR3 protein. The sample records about 620,000 distinct CDR3 sequences, 52% being singletons. Sequenced sample: blood. The receptors were gathered from a woman aged 80 or older in good health.

The V gene is TRBV5-1, the J gene TRBJ2-1; the D gene is possibly TRBD2 (5 bases). The CDR3 consists of 15 residues. Germline CDR1 is SGHRS and CDR2 is YFSETQ. V lost 5 bases, J lost 6 bases, and 18 bases lay in between. CDR3 bases: TGCGCCAGCAGACCCGTAGAACTAGTTCGCAATGAGCAGTTCTTC. Amino acid sequence: CASRPVELVRNEQFF.

The rearrangement joins TRBV11-2 to TRBJ2-1; tentatively, D is TRBD2 (5 bases). The V and J ends lost 5 bases and 9 bases respectively, with 14 bases between them. There are 13 residues in the CDR3. Germline V gives CDR1 SGHAT, CDR2 FQNNGV. The DNA of the CDR3 is TGTGCCAGCAGCAAGACTGGAGGCGGTGAGCAGTTCTTC. Protein product: CASSKTGGGEQFF.

V usage is TRBV20-1 and J usage is TRBJ1-6, with D possibly being TRBD1 (5 bases). This CDR3 is built from 13 residues. Germline V gives CDR1 DFQATT, CDR2 SNEGSKA (reference sequence). The germline V and J ends were trimmed by 2 bases and 10 bases, with 12 bases remaining between them. CDR3 in amino acids: CSARRGDQSPLHF. The CDR3 region has the DNA TGCAGTGCTAGACGGGGGGACCAGTCACCCCTCCACTTT.

This rearrangement joins TRBV10-3 to TRBJ2-2, with D tentatively TRBD1 (5 bases). The CDR3 sequence is 16 residues long. CDR1 and CDR2 from the germline V gene are ENHRY and SYGVKD. V dropped 4 bases and J dropped 4 bases, with 16 bases sitting between them. The DNA for the CDR3 is TGTGCCATCAGTGCCTCAAGGGGCCCTACCACCGGGGAGCTGTTTTTT. It codes for CAISASRGPTTGELFF.

The chain has TRBV18 and TRBJ2-3; a weak D match, TRBD1 (5 bases). V lost 3 bases and J 3 bases, leaving 19 bases between the germline ends. CDR3 length equals 17 residues. Germline lookup yields CDR1 KGHSH and CDR2 LQKENI. The chain's CDR3 is CASSPKGMGLWTDTQYF. CDR3 DNA: TGTGCCAGCTCACCCAAGGGGATGGGTTTATGGACAGATACGCAGTATTTT.

The J gene is TRBJ1-2, the V gene TRBV9, with 7 bases identical to TRBD1. This CDR3 spans 15 amino acids. Germline CDR1 SGDLS, CDR2 YYNGEE. J gave up 7 bases and V 3 bases, and 12 bases lay outside the gene matches. The CDR3 bases are TGTGCCAGCAGCGCCCAAAGTACAGGGGCCTCTGGCTACACCTTC. Protein product: CASSAQSTGASGYTF.

In the case of this clonotype: Relative to the germline gene, one junction end is altered; a read error may explain this. The chain carries TRBV6-5 and TRBJ2-5; TRBD1 might be the D (5 bases). The CDR3 runs to 14 residues. Per the germline V gene, CDR1 is MNHEY and CDR2 is SVGAGI. In nucleotides, the CDR3 is TGTGCCGGCAGTTACCTGGGGCACCAAGAGACCCAGTACTTC. It translates to CAGSYLGHQETQYF.

This clonotype was picked up a small number of times. The chain has TRBV28 and TRBJ2-7; D possibly corresponds to TRBD1 (6 bases). The CDR3 totals 15 residues. Germline CDR1 MDHEN, CDR2 SYDVKM. V was clipped by 3 bases and J by 4 bases, with 16 bases between them. CDR3 in DNA: TGTGCCAGCAGTTTTAACAGGGTCTCTTTGTACGAGCAGTACTTC. It is translated as CASSFNRVSLYEQYF. The full variable domain, in which reference TRBV28 and TRBJ2-7 provide the parts outside the CDR3, is DVKVTQSSRYLVKRTGEKVFLECVQDMDHENMFWYRQDPGLGLRLIYFSYDVKMKEKGDIPEGYSVSREKKERFSLILESASTNQTSMYLCASSFNRVSLYEQYFGPGTRLTVT.

V usage is TRBV29-1 and J usage is TRBJ2-5; 8 bases are a match to TRBD1. The ends lost 3 bases at V and 1 base at J; junction bases unmatched: 4. This CDR3 has 14 residues. From germline, CDR1 is SQVTM and CDR2 ANQGSEA. For the CDR3, the DNA is TGCAGCGTTGATTGGACAGGGTCCCAAGAGACCCAGTACTTC. Residues: CSVDWTGSQETQYF.

The chain joins TRBV12-3 or TRBV12-4 to TRBJ2-3; 8 nucleotides agree with TRBD2. The CDR3 contains 13 residues. The trim removed 7 bases at V and 12 bases at J, leaving 12 bases unmatched. The CDR3 DNA reads TGTGCCAGCATCGCGGGGGGCCTAGCATTTCAGTATTTT. Residues: CASIAGGLAFQYF.

This clonotype was counted many times. The CDR3: CASSVTSLLTTDTQYF. CDR3 nucleotide sequence: TGTGCCAGCAGCGTGACTAGCCTACTAACTACAGATACGCAGTATTTT. The chain is built from TRBV9 and TRBJ2-3; 7 positions match TRBD2. J gave up 3 bases and V 2 bases, and 9 bases lay outside the gene matches. Germline CDR1 is SGDLS and CDR2 is YYNGEE. CDR3 length: 16 residues.

This clonotype showed up just a few times. The J gene is TRBJ1-6, the V gene TRBV20-1; TRBD1 matches 9 bases. V dropped 0 bases and J dropped 5; count of bases not matched to a gene: 2. Germline-derived CDR1 and CDR2 are DFQATT and SNEGSKA (reference sequence). The CDR3 spans 15 residues. CDR3 loop: CSAREDRGNNSPLHF. CDR3 sequence (DNA): TGCAGTGCTAGAGAGGACAGGGGCAATAATTCACCCCTCCACTTT.

This clonotype was observed a handful of times. This chain joins TRBV7-9 and TRBJ1-2; D is perhaps TRBD1 (5 bases). The length of the CDR3 is 13 residues. Germline-derived CDR1 and CDR2 are SEHNR and FQNEAQ (reference sequence). Trimming removed 5 bases from V and 8 bases from J, with 15 bases in between. CDR3 DNA sequence: TGTGCCAGCAGCCAAATACCCGGGGACGGCTACACCTTC. This codes for CASSQIPGDGYTF.

The sample holds many counts of this clonotype. The V call is TRBV29-1, the J call TRBJ2-1; 11 positions match TRBD2. V lost 8 bases and J lost 0; bases outside the gene matches: 3. Per the germline V gene, CDR1 is SQVTM and CDR2 is ANQGSEA. There are 14 residues in the CDR3. In nucleotides, the CDR3 is TGCAGCCCGGGACTAGCGGCCTCCTACAATGAGCAGTTCTTC. Protein sequence: CSPGLAASYNEQFF.

The V gene is TRBV5-1, the J gene TRBJ2-5, with 7 nucleotides matching TRBD1. Germline trimming cut 4 bases from V and 5 bases from J; bases unmatched to any gene: 11. The CDR3 has 15 amino acids. Germline CDR1 and CDR2: SGHRS and YFSETQ. CDR3 sequence: CASSATQGILETQYF. The CDR3 nucleotides read TGCGCCAGCAGCGCTACACAGGGGATTCTGGAGACCCAGTACTTC.

With regard to this clonotype: Given a much more abundant clone one base away, this may be a read error. The gene calls are TRBV7-9 and TRBJ2-3; 8 bases map to TRBD2. The CDR3 covers 15 residues. Germline values: CDR1 SEHNR, CDR2 FQNEAQ (reference sequence). The CDR3 DNA reads TGTGCCGGCAGCTCCCGGGGGGGCGACACAGATACGCAGTATTTT. Amino acid sequence: CAGSSRGGDTDTQYF.

Comment on this clonotype: Possible read error: a much larger clone is one base away. The chain couples TRBV12-3 or TRBV12-4 to TRBJ2-7, with no clear D. Trimming stripped 6 bases from V and 3 bases from J, with 12 bases between. The CDR3 loop spans 13 amino acids. CDR3 loop: CASRFNVGYEQYF. DNA for the CDR3: TGTGCCAGCAGGTTCAACGTAGGCTACGAGCAGTACTTC.

This clonotype was seen a few times. V gene TRBV7-3 combines with J gene TRBJ2-1, with D tentatively TRBD2 (5 bases). This CDR3 region has 15 residues. V was shortened by 7 bases and J by 4 bases, with 17 bases between the two germline ends. Germline-derived CDR1 and CDR2 are SGHTA and FQGTGA. CDR3 DNA sequence: TGTGCCAGCAACCTAATACCGGGAAGATACAATGAGCAGTTCTTC. Translated: CASNLIPGRYNEQFF.

The rearrangement links TRBV12-3 or TRBV12-4 to TRBJ1-2; 7 positions match TRBD1. J lost 4 bases, V lost 7 bases, and 6 bases had no gene match. This CDR3 has 13 residues. The CDR3 region is CASNRQGLYGYTF. CDR3 DNA sequence: TGTGCCAGCAACAGACAGGGTCTCTATGGCTACACCTTC.

Only a few counts were recorded for this clonotype. J is TRBJ2-1 and V is TRBV2; 9 nucleotides agree with TRBD1. The CDR3 length is 13 residues. V shed 8 bases, J shed 2 bases, and the junction held 1 base outside the gene matches. Per germline, CDR1 SNHLY and CDR2 FYNNEI. The CDR3 is CASRDRAYNEQFF. In nucleotides, the CDR3 is TGTGCCAGCCGGGACAGGGCCTACAATGAGCAGTTCTTC.

The rearrangement uses TRBV3-1 and TRBJ2-5; D gene unclear. Trimming pared 0 bases from V and 3 bases from J, leaving 8 bases between. The CDR3 totals 14 residues. Germline values: CDR1 LGHDT, CDR2 YNNKEL (reference sequence). The CDR3 spells CASSQELREETQYF. The CDR3 nucleotides read TGTGCCAGCAGCCAAGAATTAAGGGAAGAGACCCAGTACTTC.

J is TRBJ1-2 and V is TRBV4-3, with a weak D call TRBD1 (5 bases). Germline values: CDR1 LGHNA, CDR2 YSLEER. V was clipped by 0 bases and J by 5 bases, with 13 bases between them. CDR3 length: 15 residues. The CDR3 sequence is CASSQETEGLYGYTF. The CDR3 region has the DNA TGCGCCAGCAGCCAAGAGACAGAGGGTTTGTATGGCTACACCTTC.

This clonotype was seen more than once but under ten times. This chain uses TRBV20-1 with TRBJ2-3; no clear D. CDR3 size: 14 residues. Germline V gene lookup returns CDR1 DFQATT and CDR2 SNEGSKA (reference sequence). V was cut by 4 bases and J by 4 bases, with 15 bases left in between. CDR3: CSAIFRKGADTQYF. Written as DNA, the CDR3 is TGCAGTGCTATCTTCCGAAAAGGCGCAGATACGCAGTATTTT.

Points on this clonotype: At one of its ends the junction is not consistent with the germline gene, which may arise from a read error. The chain has TRBV20-1 and TRBJ2-6; D could derive from TRBD1 or TRBD2 (5 bases each). From germline, CDR1 is DFQATT and CDR2 SNEGSKA (reference sequence). This CDR3 contains 15 residues. DNA for the CDR3: TGCAGTGCAGTGGGGTGGGGACCCGGGGCCAGCGTCCTGACTTTC. Amino acid sequence: CSAVGWGPGASVLTF.

This clonotype was seen many times. The chain joins TRBV12-3 or TRBV12-4 to TRBJ1-6; D is uncertain. Trimming pared 6 bases from V and 10 bases from J, leaving 16 bases between. The CDR3 has 14 residues. CDR3 loop: CASSPIPWKSPLHF. CDR3 bases: TGTGCCAGCAGCCCTATCCCCTGGAAATCACCCCTCCACTTT.

The chain recombines TRBV12-3 or TRBV12-4 with TRBJ1-5, with D tentatively TRBD1 (5 bases). V was trimmed by 3 bases and J by 7 bases, leaving 19 bases between them. The CDR3 is 16 amino acids. CDR3 sequence: CASSLRGSGSGQPQHF. DNA of the CDR3: TGTGCCAGCAGTTTGAGGGGCTCCGGATCGGGACAGCCCCAGCATTTT.

This clonotype was observed a few times. The chain carries TRBV4-1 and TRBJ1-3, with 7 positions matching TRBD1. The V and J ends lost 4 bases and 1 base, in that order; junction bases with no gene match: 10. This CDR3 is 17 amino acids long. The germline V gene has CDR1 MGHRA and CDR2 YSYEKL. CDR3 sequence (DNA): TGCGCCAGCAGCCGAGACAGGGTAAGATCATCTGGAAACACCATATATTTT. Its translation is CASSRDRVRSSGNTIYF.